This T cell receptor (beta chain) was documented in a study of cytomegalovirus exposure and HLA in healthy donors (dated by TCRdb to about 2017). Some background on the complete study: In an earlier analysis of approximately 500 of the donors, about 260 Gb of sequence data and 117 million unique TCR beta sequences from approximately 180 million T cells were reported. Both class I and class II loci were covered by HLA typing, at four-digit resolution. About five DR-DQ haplotypes were treated as single units for association and clustering because of strong linkage in the cohort. In the later analysis, no new phenotypic data were used to find candidate immune exposures; instead, reliance was placed on TCR beta sequences and their occurrence across donors. An earlier analysis of 587 of the donors used high-throughput TCR beta sequencing to judge whether each TCR beta V gene segment behaved as functional or pseudogenic. Donor age, sex, ethnicity and CMV serostatus were compiled together with the repertoire data. An early release covering approximately 600 HLA-typed donors comprised approximately 300 gigabases of sequencing data and roughly 86 million unique TCR sequences. Across roughly 420 genotyped donors of the cohort, an average of about 240,000 unique TCR beta nucleotide sequences per donor were sequenced, and 15% to 20% of those sequences were non-productive. In a later genetic analysis, genome-wide SNP genotypes for about three fifths of the roughly 670 donors were used, and that subset was treated as a discovery cohort. Typing coverage differed by locus: A, B, C, DRB1 and DQB1 were typed in roughly 620-640 donors, DQA1 in approximately 520, DPA1 in 600 to 610, and DPB1 in approximately 450. Of the roughly 400 genotyped donors, approximately 82% fell in the genetic ancestry cluster associated with self-reported Caucasian donors. A later analysis re-examined previously published TCR beta repertoires from more than 600 donors and added high-resolution HLA genotyping to investigate patterns of TCR occurrence. A separate validation cohort of 100 to 150 different subjects was used in addition to the roughly 700-subject first cohort. The study combined high-throughput TCR immunosequencing, statistical association of individual TCRs with disease status, and machine learning to predict cytomegalovirus infection status. Every discovery cohort repertoire had been produced on one sequencing platform. The study aimed to test whether signatures of past pathogen exposure could be identified by cataloging public T cell receptors. The study used immunosequencing to profile the T cell repertoires of several hundred subjects and linked those repertoires to cytomegalovirus serostatus. Paper-wide results and their limitations: A later analysis reported that several top co-occurrence clusters appeared linked to parvovirus B19, influenza, CMV and Epstein-Barr virus. A total of fewer than 200 TCR beta chains were listed by the study as associated with cytomegalovirus. Immune exposure information for the cohort was limited to CMV serostatus. Roughly uniform sequencing depth across donors was assumed in presence/absence analyses, although this assumption may not hold. HLA typing was unavailable for some donors at each locus, so association tests used only the typed subset. Linkage disequilibrium might explain the correlated functional status among segregating V segments, but an unknown experimental factor could not be excluded. A further reported finding was that TCR beta sequences accurately predicted the HLA-A and HLA-B alleles for most subjects in the first cohort. A later analysis found that HLA-associated TCR beta chains were more clonally expanded and had lower generation probabilities than equally common non-associated chains. A cluster of highly shared sequence variants was judged likely to represent a technical artifact of the sequencing pipeline. A later genetic analysis associated a missense DCLRE1C variant with V-gene and J-gene trimming of TCR beta chains, and an independent cohort replicated the association. In an earlier analysis of 587 of the donors, most TCR beta V segments appeared in productive rearrangements about 87% or about 30% of the time, broadly matching IMGT annotations. Strong co-occurrence of HLA alleles, especially DR and DQ, made assigning TCR associations to individual alleles difficult. Because counts were too low, fewer than 20 rarely observed V segments, including chromosome 9 orphons, were excluded from the earlier analysis of 587 of the donors. In vitro tests confirmed that a few of the cytomegalovirus-associated TCR beta chains recognize cytomegalovirus antigens. Compared with the 666-donor mean, donors in an Asian-associated ancestry cluster had fewer N-insertions in productive TCRs, according to a later genetic analysis. In a later analysis, 16,951 TCR beta sequences were associated with specific HLA alleles at a false discovery rate of 0.05. Some IMGT-functional V segments, including TRBV6-2 and TRBV6-3, could not be told apart with the 87-base-pair reads, so those segments were excluded. In a later analysis, TCR association rates were found to vary across HLA loci, with the most associated TCRs seen for DRB1 alleles and the fewest for HLA-C alleles. This cohort had only TCR beta chains sequenced, and the lack of alpha or paired-chain data limited which features could be detected. The authors suggested that the approach could potentially be extended to other disease states and immunological phenotypes. In a later analysis, most CMV-associated TCR beta chains were found to appear HLA-restricted, with HLA associations seemingly driven largely by CMV exposure. Across donors, most TCR sequences were observed very rarely, whereas some public TCRs were present in many individuals. The classifier was reported to diagnose cytomegalovirus status with high specificity and sensitivity in both the original and validation cohorts.

The method behind the library was the immunoSEQ multiplex PCR assay. The multiplex PCR relied on a mix of 60 forward primers for TCR Vbeta segments and 13 reverse primers for TCR Jbeta segments. Amplification of the CDR3 region of rearranged TCR beta genes was performed with a multiplex PCR assay on genomic DNA. Amplified TCR beta libraries were sequenced as 87-base-pair reads on the Illumina HiSeq System. The published analysis was carried out like this. In a later analysis, 80 million or so unique TCR beta chains were counted across the 500 to 850 repertoires, and about 10 million of these chains were shared by at least two donors. Raw reads were error-corrected and collapsed into unique sequences by a nearest-neighbor algorithm in which closely related sequences were merged to remove PCR and sequencing errors. CDR3 sequences were aligned to IMGT reference sequences to assign V, D and J gene segments. For a sequence to be retained, at least a six-nucleotide match to both a V gene segment and a J gene segment was required. A rearrangement counted as productive if the CDR3 had no stop codons and remained in frame with V and J, and every other rearrangement counted as non-productive. CDR3 was defined by IMGT convention, running from the second conserved V-encoded cysteine to the conserved J-encoded phenylalanine. The earlier analysis of about 500 of the donors excluded sequences that lacked an unambiguous match to a single V gene segment. An earlier analysis of a few hundred of the donors classified V segments as functional when productive rearrangements were above 56.7% and as segregating when the standard deviation between donors was above 5%. To diagnose cytomegalovirus status from the catalog of TCR beta chain sequences, a statistical classification framework was built. V and J gene assignment, in a later analysis, came from comparing TCR nucleotide sequences with IMGT/GENE-DB human TR gene sequences. Using the TCRdist pipeline, a later analysis assigned CDR3 sequences along with most-parsimonious VDJ recombination scenarios. In a later analysis, each TCR beta chain was defined by its CDR3 amino acid sequence together with its V-gene family, and reads lacking a unique V-gene family were excluded. A later analysis removed 600 or so highly shared, low-generation-probability nucleotide sequences to deal with suspected cross-contamination and a sequencing artifact. For each public chain, a later analysis derived a clonal expansion index from normalized ranks of inferred template counts within each repertoire. A later analysis computed generation probabilities with a VDJ recombination model fitted to out-of-frame rearrangements, and checked the results against IGoR. A later analysis scored TCR-TCR, TCR-HLA and TCR-CMV co-occurrence with hypergeometric tests, applying a repertoire-size bias correction to TCR pairs. In a later analysis, false discovery rates were estimated by permuting HLA or CMV assignments 20 times. In a later analysis, co-occurring TCRs were grouped using DBSCAN, and TCRdist sequence similarity was added for clustering within HLA-allele-positive subsets. For co-occurrence clustering, repertoires with fewer than 30,000 or more than 120,000 public chains were excluded, along with five or six repertoires with anomalous nucleotide sharing. TCRdb limited this immuneACCESS table to in-frame rearrangements with V and J called. A share of clones is missing; checked studies link under half to unresolved V genes, and the rest is unexplained. Clonal size and the V and J genes are those of that table, whereas D and trimming came from the DNA. Within this sample are 180,000 or so clones, with nearly 80% of them counted one time only. The ten most abundant clones make up about 6.4% of the sample.

CDR1 and CDR2 were assigned from the germline V gene as SGHDN and FVKESK. Including cysteine and phenylalanine, the CDR3 has 16 amino acids. Just the 48-base CDR3 DNA is kept, in frame starting at base 1. Unmatched junction bases come to 10, with V trimmed by 2 bases and J by 8 bases. The cohort consisted of approximately 690 healthy bone marrow donors. All cohort members were sampled while nominally healthy, although unrecorded immune exposures were likely present. The donor was CMV seropositive and was included in the group of around 300 seropositive cohort members. A peripheral blood sample was provided by each donor, and peripheral blood mononuclear cells were used for TCR beta sequencing. The Qiagen DNeasy Blood Extraction Kit was used to extract genomic DNA from the blood cell samples. Concerning this clone: Its antigen target is currently unknown. No much larger clonotype is one base removed from it; base qualities were not supplied.

In this chain, TRBV14 is recombined with TRBJ2-1; TRBD1 agrees with 9 junctional bases. This clonotype was sampled from a man aged 35 to 55 in good health and CMV-seropositive. The specimen sequenced was PBMCs. The CDR3 protein is CASSQPRDRDLHEQFF. The DNA sequence is as follows: TGTGCCAGCAGCCAACCTCGGGACAGGGATCTGCATGAGCAGTTCTTC.